Below are 2 T cell receptor beta chains sequenced from a single sample in a study of blood T cell repertoires in COVID-19. Assay: immunoSEQ multiplex PCR; the TCRdb copy retains only in-frame clones and omits some. The sample contains about 230,000 clones, roughly nine tenths of which appear only once. The sequenced sample was PBMCs or T cells enriched from blood (not recorded which). Every receptor here comes from a woman aged 45-65 years in a cohort exposed to, infected with or recovered from COVID-19 (not recorded which).

The chain has TRBV15 and TRBJ1-2, with D unresolved. The germline gives CDR1 LNHNV, CDR2 YYDKDF (reference sequence). V was pared by 4 bases and J by 1 base, with 7 bases between. The CDR3 covers 13 residues. The CDR3 sequence is CATSISVNYGYTF. In DNA, the CDR3 is TGTGCCACCAGCATCTCAGTTAACTATGGCTACACCTTC.

This chain links TRBV28 with TRBJ1-4; TRBD1 is a possible D gene (5 bases). Trimming took off 4 bases at V and 7 bases at J, with 16 bases between the two ends. This CDR3 is 15 amino acids long. Germline V gives CDR1 MDHEN, CDR2 SYDVKM. The CDR3 nucleotides are TGTGCCAGCAGTTCCCTCAGGGCCGGGAGTGAAAAACTGTTTTTT. Its protein product is CASSSLRAGSEKLFF.